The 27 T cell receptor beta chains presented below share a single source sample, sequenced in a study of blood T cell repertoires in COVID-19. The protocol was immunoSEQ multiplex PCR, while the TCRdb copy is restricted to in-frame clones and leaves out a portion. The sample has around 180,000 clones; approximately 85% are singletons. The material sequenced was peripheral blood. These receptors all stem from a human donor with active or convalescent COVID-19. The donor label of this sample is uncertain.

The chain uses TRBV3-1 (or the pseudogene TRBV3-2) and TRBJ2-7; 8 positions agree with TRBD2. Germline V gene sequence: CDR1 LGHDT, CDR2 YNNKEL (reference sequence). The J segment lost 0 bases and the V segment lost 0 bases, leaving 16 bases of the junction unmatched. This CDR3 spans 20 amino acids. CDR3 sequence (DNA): TGTGCCAGCAGCCAAGATTTATCGCTCTTGGCGGGAGGCCCCTCCTACGAGCAGTACTTC. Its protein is CASSQDLSLLAGGPSYEQYF.

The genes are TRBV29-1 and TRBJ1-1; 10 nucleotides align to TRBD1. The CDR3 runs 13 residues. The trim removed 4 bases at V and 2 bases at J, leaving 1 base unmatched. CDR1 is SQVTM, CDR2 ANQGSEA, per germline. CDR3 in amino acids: CSVATGGNTEAFF. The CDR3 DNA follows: TGCAGCGTTGCGACAGGGGGCAACACTGAAGCTTTCTTT. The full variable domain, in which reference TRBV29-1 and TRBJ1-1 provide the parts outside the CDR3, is SAVISQKPSRDICQRGTSLTIQCQVDSQVTMMFWYRQQPGQSLTLIATANQGSEATYESGFVIDKFPISRPNLTFSTLTVSNMSPEDSSIYLCSVATGGNTEAFFGQGTRLTVV.

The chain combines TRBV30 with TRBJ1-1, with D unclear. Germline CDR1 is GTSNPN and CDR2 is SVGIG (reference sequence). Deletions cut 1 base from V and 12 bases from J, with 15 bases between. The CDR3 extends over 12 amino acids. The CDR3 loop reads CAWSGNWRATFF. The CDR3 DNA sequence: TGTGCCTGGAGTGGTAATTGGAGGGCAACTTTCTTT.

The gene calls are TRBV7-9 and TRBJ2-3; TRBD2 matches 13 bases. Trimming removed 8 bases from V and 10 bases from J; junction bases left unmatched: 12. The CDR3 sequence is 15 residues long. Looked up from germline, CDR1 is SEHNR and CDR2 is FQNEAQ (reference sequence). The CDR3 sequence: CASEATSGRAQAQYF. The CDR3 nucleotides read TGTGCCAGCGAAGCAACTAGCGGGAGGGCCCAGGCGCAGTATTTT.

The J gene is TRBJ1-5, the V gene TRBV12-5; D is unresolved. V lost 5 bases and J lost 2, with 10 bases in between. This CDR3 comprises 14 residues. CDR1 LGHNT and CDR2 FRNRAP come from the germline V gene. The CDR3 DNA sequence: TGTGCTAGTGGTCCCGGACTTGGCAATCAGCCCCAGCATTTT. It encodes CASGPGLGNQPQHF.

The CDR3 loop is CATSRDRRGANVLTF. The CDR3 bases are TGTGCCACCAGCAGAGACAGGCGAGGGGCCAACGTCCTGACTTTC. This chain joins TRBV15 and TRBJ2-6; no definite D call. The length of the CDR3 is 15 residues. V lost 0 bases to trimming and J lost 4 bases, with 7 bases between them. Germline V lookup: CDR1 LNHNV, CDR2 YYDKDF (reference sequence).

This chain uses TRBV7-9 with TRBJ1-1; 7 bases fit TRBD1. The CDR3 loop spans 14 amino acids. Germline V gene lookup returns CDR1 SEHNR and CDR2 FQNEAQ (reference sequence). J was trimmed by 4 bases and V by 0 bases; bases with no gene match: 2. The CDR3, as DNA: TGTGCCAGCAGCTTAGCAGGGGGCGGCACTGAAGCTTTCTTT. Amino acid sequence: CASSLAGGGTEAFF.

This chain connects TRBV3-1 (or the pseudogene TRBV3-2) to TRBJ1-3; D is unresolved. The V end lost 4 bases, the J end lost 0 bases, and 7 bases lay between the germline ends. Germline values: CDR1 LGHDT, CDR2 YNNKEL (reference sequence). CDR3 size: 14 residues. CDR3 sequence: CASSPGYSGNTIYF. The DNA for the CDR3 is TGTGCCAGCAGCCCAGGCTACTCTGGAAACACCATATATTTT.

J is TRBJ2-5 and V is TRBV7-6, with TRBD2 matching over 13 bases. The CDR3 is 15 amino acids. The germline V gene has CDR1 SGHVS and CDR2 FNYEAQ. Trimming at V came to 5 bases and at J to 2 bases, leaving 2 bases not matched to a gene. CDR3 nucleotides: TGTGCCAGCAGCGAGGGACTAGCGGGACAAGAGACCCAGTACTTC. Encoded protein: CASSEGLAGQETQYF.

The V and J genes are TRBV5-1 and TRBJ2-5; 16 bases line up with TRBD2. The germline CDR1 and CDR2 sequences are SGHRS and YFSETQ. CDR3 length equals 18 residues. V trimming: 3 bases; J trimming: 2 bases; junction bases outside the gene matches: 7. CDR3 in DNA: TGCGCCAGCAGCTCCGGGACTAGCGGGAGGGCCGCACAAGAGACCCAGTACTTC. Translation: CASSSGTSGRAAQETQYF.

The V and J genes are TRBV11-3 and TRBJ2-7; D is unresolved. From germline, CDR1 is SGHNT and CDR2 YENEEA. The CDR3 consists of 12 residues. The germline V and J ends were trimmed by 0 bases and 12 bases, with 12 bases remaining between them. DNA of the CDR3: TGTGCCAGCAGCTTAGATCGCAACTACCGGTACTTC. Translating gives CASSLDRNYRYF.

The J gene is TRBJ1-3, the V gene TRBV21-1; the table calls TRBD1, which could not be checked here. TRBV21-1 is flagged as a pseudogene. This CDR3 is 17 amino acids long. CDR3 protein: CASSKGLYPPKGNTIYF. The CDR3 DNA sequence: TGTGCCAGCAGCAAGGGCCTTTACCCTCCTAAGGGAAACACCATATATTTT.

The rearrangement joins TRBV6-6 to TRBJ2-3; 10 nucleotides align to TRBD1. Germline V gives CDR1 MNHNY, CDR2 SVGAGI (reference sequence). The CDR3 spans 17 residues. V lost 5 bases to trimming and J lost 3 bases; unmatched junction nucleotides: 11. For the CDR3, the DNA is TGTGCCAGCAGTCTTCGGACAGGGGGAAAGGCGACAGATACGCAGTATTTT. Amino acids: CASSLRTGGKATDTQYF.

The CDR3 nucleotides are TGTGCCAGCAGCACCCAGTCCGACAATGAGCAGTTCTTC. Encoded protein: CASSTQSDNEQFF. The rearrangement joins TRBV4-2 to TRBJ2-1; no clear D gene. The V end lost 5 bases, the J end lost 5 bases, and 10 bases lay between the germline ends. CDR1 and CDR2 from the germline V gene are LGHNA and YNFKEQ. This CDR3 region has 13 residues.

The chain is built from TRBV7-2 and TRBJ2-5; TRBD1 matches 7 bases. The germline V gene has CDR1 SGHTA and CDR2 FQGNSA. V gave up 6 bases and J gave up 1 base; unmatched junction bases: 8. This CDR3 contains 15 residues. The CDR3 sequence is CASRPLGTAQETQYF. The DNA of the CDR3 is TGTGCCAGCAGGCCCCTCGGGACAGCCCAAGAGACCCAGTACTTC.

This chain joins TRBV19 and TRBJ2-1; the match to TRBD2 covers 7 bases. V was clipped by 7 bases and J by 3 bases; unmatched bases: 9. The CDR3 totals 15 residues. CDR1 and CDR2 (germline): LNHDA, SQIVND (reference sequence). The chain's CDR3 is CASNPSASGYNEQFF. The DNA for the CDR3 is TGTGCCAGTAACCCGTCGGCTAGCGGCTACAATGAGCAGTTCTTC.

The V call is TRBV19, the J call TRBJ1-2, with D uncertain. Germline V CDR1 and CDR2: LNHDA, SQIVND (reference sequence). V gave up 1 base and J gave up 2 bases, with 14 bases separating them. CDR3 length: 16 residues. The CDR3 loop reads CASSIGLGRSNYGYTF. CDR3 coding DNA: TGTGCCAGTAGTATAGGTCTCGGCAGGTCCAACTATGGCTACACCTTC.

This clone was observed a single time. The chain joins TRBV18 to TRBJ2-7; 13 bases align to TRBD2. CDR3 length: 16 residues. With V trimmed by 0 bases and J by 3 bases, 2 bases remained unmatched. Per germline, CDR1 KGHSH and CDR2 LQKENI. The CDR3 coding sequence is TGTGCCAGCTCACCACCAGGGACTAGCGGGGTCTACGAGCAGTACTTC. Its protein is CASSPPGTSGVYEQYF.

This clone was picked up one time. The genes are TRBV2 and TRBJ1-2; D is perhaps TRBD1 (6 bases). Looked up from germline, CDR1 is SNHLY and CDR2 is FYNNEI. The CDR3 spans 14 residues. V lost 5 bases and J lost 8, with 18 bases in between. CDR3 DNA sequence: TGTGCCAGCAGTCAGACAGGAGCCGCTAAAGGCTACACCTTC. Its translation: CASSQTGAAKGYTF.

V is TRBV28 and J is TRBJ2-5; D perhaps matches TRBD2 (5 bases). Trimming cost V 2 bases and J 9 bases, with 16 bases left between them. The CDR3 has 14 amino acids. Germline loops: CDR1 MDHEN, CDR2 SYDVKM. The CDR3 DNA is TGTGCCAGCAGTTTAGGGAGACCCCCCGGAGCCCAGTACTTC. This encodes CASSLGRPPGAQYF.

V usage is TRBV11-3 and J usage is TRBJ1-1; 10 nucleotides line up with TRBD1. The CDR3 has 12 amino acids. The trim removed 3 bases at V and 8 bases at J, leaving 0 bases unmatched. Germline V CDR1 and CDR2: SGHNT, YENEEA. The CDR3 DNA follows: TGTGCCAGCAGCTTGGGACAGGGGGAAGCTTTCTTT. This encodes CASSLGQGEAFF.

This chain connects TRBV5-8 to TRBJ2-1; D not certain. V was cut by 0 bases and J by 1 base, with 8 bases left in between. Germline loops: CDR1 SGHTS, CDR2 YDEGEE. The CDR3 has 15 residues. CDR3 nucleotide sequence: TGTGCCAGCAGCTTGGTAGCTGTATCCTACAATGAGCAGTTCTTC. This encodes CASSLVAVSYNEQFF. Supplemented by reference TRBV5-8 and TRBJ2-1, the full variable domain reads EAGVTQSPTHLIKTRGQQATLRCSPISGHTSVYWYQQALGLGLQFLLWYDEGEERNRGNFPPRFSGRQFPNYSSELNVNALELEDSALYLCASSLVAVSYNEQFFGPGTRLTVL.

CDR3 bases: TGTGCCAGCAGCTTAGCTGGGTCAGGCTACGAGCAGTACTTC. Its protein product is CASSLAGSGYEQYF. This sequence joins TRBV7-3 and TRBJ2-7; no reliable D call. Germline CDR1 and CDR2: SGHTA and FQGTGA. The CDR3 contains 14 residues. Deletions cut 2 bases from V and 3 bases from J, with 11 bases between.

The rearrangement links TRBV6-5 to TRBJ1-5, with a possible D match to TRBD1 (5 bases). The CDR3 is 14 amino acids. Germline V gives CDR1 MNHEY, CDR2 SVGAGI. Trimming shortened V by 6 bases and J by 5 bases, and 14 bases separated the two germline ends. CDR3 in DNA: TGTGCCAGCAGGGCAGGGCAAATCCATCAGCCCCAGCATTTT. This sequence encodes CASRAGQIHQPQHF.

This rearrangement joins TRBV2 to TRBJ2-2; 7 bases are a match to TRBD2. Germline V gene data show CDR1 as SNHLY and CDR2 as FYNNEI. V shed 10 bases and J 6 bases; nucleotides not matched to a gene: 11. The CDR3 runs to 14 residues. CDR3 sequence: CATTSGEGAGELFF. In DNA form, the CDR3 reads TGTGCCACCACGTCCGGGGAGGGTGCCGGGGAGCTGTTTTTT.

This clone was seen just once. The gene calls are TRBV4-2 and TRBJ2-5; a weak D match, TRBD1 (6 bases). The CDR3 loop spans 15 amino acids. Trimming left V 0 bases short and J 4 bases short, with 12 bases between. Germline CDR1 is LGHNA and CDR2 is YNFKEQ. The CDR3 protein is CASSQEQGRGETQYF. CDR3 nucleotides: TGTGCCAGCAGCCAAGAACAGGGAAGGGGAGAGACCCAGTACTTC.

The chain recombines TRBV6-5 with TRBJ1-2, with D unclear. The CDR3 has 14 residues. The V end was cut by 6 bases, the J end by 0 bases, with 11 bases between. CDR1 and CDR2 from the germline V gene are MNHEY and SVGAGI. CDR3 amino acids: CASRPPSANYGYTF. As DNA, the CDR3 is TGTGCCAGCAGACCCCCTAGCGCTAACTATGGCTACACCTTC.